The next 7 T cell receptor beta chains were all read from a single sample in a study of blood T cell repertoires in COVID-19. Using immunoSEQ multiplex PCR, the repertoire was profiled, and TCRdb retains in-frame clones only, with some absent. The data show tens of thousands of clones, about 86% seen once. The specimen was peripheral blood. The receptors were gathered from a woman older than 75 in a cohort sampled during active or convalescent COVID-19.

The chain has TRBV27 and TRBJ1-2; 7 bases map to TRBD1. The germline gives CDR1 MNHEY, CDR2 SMNVEV (reference sequence). V lost 5 bases to trimming and J lost 1 base; unmatched junction nucleotides: 10. CDR3 length equals 16 residues. Written as DNA, the CDR3 is TGTGCCAGCAGTCCGCTGGGACAGATATATAACTATGGCTACACCTTC. It translates to CASSPLGQIYNYGYTF.

The rearrangement uses TRBV5-1 and TRBJ2-1; 7 nucleotides align to TRBD1. In germline, CDR1 is SGHRS, CDR2 YFSETQ. V shed 3 bases, J shed 2 bases, and the junction held 5 bases outside the gene matches. This CDR3 spans 15 amino acids. The CDR3 sequence: CASSSPGQTYNEQFF. The DNA for the CDR3 is TGCGCCAGCAGCTCCCCGGGACAGACCTACAATGAGCAGTTCTTC.

The J gene is TRBJ2-5, the V gene TRBV7-9; possible D gene TRBD2, 5 bases. This CDR3 has 13 amino acids. Trimming took off 1 base at V and 5 bases at J, with 8 bases between the two ends. Germline V gene data show CDR1 as SEHNR and CDR2 as FQNEAQ (reference sequence). The CDR3 loop reads CASSLGGLETQYF. Written as DNA, the CDR3 is TGTGCCAGCAGCTTAGGAGGGTTGGAGACCCAGTACTTC.

The CDR3 here is CSASLQEHTGELFF. The DNA of the CDR3 is TGCAGTGCTAGTTTACAGGAGCACACCGGGGAGCTGTTTTTT. The chain has TRBV20-1 and TRBJ2-2, with D perhaps matching TRBD1 (5 bases). V was shortened by 3 bases and J by 3 bases, with 11 bases between the two germline ends. The germline gives CDR1 DFQATT, CDR2 SNEGSKA (reference sequence). This CDR3 region has 14 residues.

V is TRBV18 and J is TRBJ2-5, with D tentatively TRBD2 (6 bases). Germline V gene sequence: CDR1 KGHSH, CDR2 LQKENI. The CDR3 length is 13 residues. V lost 5 bases and J 4 bases, leaving 11 bases between the germline ends. CDR3 nucleotide sequence: TGTGCCAGCTCATCGGGGGATACAGAGACCCAGTACTTC. Translating it yields CASSSGDTETQYF. Looking up the rest from reference TRBV18 and TRBJ2-5 gives the full variable domain: NAGVMQNPRHLVRRRGQEARLRCSPMKGHSHVYWYRQLPEEGLKFMVYLQKENIIDESGMPKERFSAEFPKEGPSILRIQQVVRGDSAAYFCASSSGDTETQYFGPGTRLLVL.

V is TRBV28 and J is TRBJ1-5, with D unclear. There are 14 residues in the CDR3. Germline CDR1 reads MDHEN; CDR2 reads SYDVKM. V lost 3 bases and J 0 bases, leaving 6 bases between the germline ends. The CDR3 DNA reads TGTGCCAGCAGTTTGGAGAGTAGCAATCAGCCCCAGCATTTT. Encoded protein: CASSLESSNQPQHF.

This clone showed up just once. The V and J genes are TRBV5-1 and TRBJ2-1, with 7 bases aligning to TRBD1. The germline V gene encodes CDR1 SGHRS and CDR2 YFSETQ. Trimming removed 1 base from V and 10 bases from J; junction bases left unmatched: 5. This CDR3 contains 13 residues. The CDR3 DNA reads as TGCGCCAGCAGCTTGTCGGGACAGCCCGAGCAGTTCTTC. This gives the protein CASSLSGQPEQFF.